These 18 T cell receptor beta chains originate from one sample sequenced in a study of PD-1 blockade in classical Hodgkin lymphoma. Time point noted: newly diagnosed, previously untreated cHL patient sample. Purification of CD4+ T cells from thawed PBMCs was performed via magnetic negative selection. The repertoire was sequenced with immunoSEQ multiplex PCR; TCRdb's copy has only in-frame clones and lacks some. The sample includes tens of thousands of clones, about 88% of them seen just once. The sequenced sample was CD4+ T cells from blood. All receptors derive from a human donor with classical Hodgkin lymphoma.

This clone was found once. The chain combines TRBV11-2 with TRBJ2-3, with 7 bases matching TRBD2. CDR1 and CDR2 (germline): SGHAT, FQNNGV. Trimming took 4 bases from V and 3 from J; bases not matched to a gene: 4. The CDR3 has 14 amino acids. CDR3 DNA: TGTGCCAGCAGCTCCCGACTAGCTACAGATACGCAGTATTTT. This encodes CASSSRLATDTQYF.

V and J are TRBV5-1 and TRBJ2-1, with D possibly being TRBD2 (6 bases). The length of the CDR3 is 14 residues. The V and J ends lost 5 bases and 8 bases respectively, with 17 bases between them. Germline CDR1 and CDR2: SGHRS and YFSETQ. The CDR3 coding sequence is TGCGCCAGCAGACCGGGACTCAGAGAGGATGAGCAGTTCTTC. Translated: CASRPGLREDEQFF.

V gene TRBV7-3 combines with J gene TRBJ2-2; TRBD1 agrees at 7 bases. This CDR3 contains 12 residues. The ends lost 7 bases at V and 6 bases at J; junction bases unmatched: 2. Germline V gene data show CDR1 as SGHTA and CDR2 as FQGTGA. CDR3 amino acids: CASKTGSGELFF. In DNA form, the CDR3 reads TGTGCCAGCAAGACAGGGTCCGGGGAGCTGTTTTTT.

V is TRBV9 and J is TRBJ1-2; possible D gene TRBD1, 6 bases. Germline assignment: CDR1 SGDLS and CDR2 YYNGEE. Trimming shortened V by 4 bases and J by 4 bases, and 23 bases separated the two germline ends. The CDR3 consists of 17 residues. The CDR3 loop is CASSPWSGTPLGYGYTF. CDR3 nucleotide sequence: TGTGCCAGCAGCCCCTGGTCCGGGACACCCCTCGGCTATGGCTACACCTTC.

The chain has TRBV5-4 and TRBJ1-5; 7 nucleotides line up with TRBD1. The CDR3 runs 14 residues. Germline V lookup: CDR1 SGHNT, CDR2 YYREEE (reference sequence). V was pared by 4 bases and J by 1 base, with 2 bases of the junction left unmatched. The CDR3 DNA sequence: TGTGCCAGCAGCCAGGGGGGAAGCAATCAGCCCCAGCATTTT. This translates into CASSQGGSNQPQHF.

This rearrangement joins TRBV19 to TRBJ2-7; TRBD2 matches 10 bases. The CDR3 spans 16 residues. Germline V CDR1 and CDR2: LNHDA, SQIVND (reference sequence). Germline trimming cut 3 bases from V and 7 bases from J; bases unmatched to any gene: 12. DNA of the CDR3: TGTGCCAGTAGTATGAGGGCAGTAGCGGGAGGAGGTGAGCAGTACTTC. Translating it yields CASSMRAVAGGGEQYF.

This clone turned up a few times. At one of its ends the junction is not consistent with the germline gene, which may arise from a read error. The chain joins TRBV5-4 to TRBJ1-1; D is unresolved. The germline CDR1 and CDR2 sequences are SGHNT and YYREEE (reference sequence). The CDR3 runs to 13 residues. The chain's CDR3 is CASRLGNGTEAFF. CDR3 nucleotide sequence: TGTGCCAGCAGGTTGGGGAATGGCACTGAAGCTTTCTTT.

The chain recombines TRBV9 with TRBJ1-2; 8 bases line up with TRBD1. The CDR3 runs 16 residues. The junction had 13 bases not matched to a gene; V was cut back by 4 bases and J by 5 bases. Per the germline V gene, CDR1 is SGDLS and CDR2 is YYNGEE. DNA of the CDR3: TGTGCCAGCAGCCGTCTGTTACCCGGGACAGGTTATGGCTACACCTTC. Its translation is CASSRLLPGTGYGYTF. Based on the CDR3 plus reference TRBV9 and TRBJ1-2, the full variable domain is DSGVTQTPKHLITATGQRVTLRCSPRSGDLSVYWYQQSLDQGLQFLIQYYNGEERAKGNILERFSAQQFPDLHSELNLSSLELGDSALYFCASSRLLPGTGYGYTFGSGTRLTVV.

This rearrangement joins TRBV2 to TRBJ1-2; 9 bases line up with TRBD1. There are 15 residues in the CDR3. In germline, CDR1 is SNHLY, CDR2 FYNNEI. V trimming: 6 bases; J trimming: 7 bases; junction bases outside the gene matches: 12. The CDR3 DNA is TGTGCCAGCAGAAAGGGTGCGGGACAGGGTGGTGGCTACACCTTC. It yields the protein CASRKGAGQGGGYTF.

This sequence joins TRBV5-1 and TRBJ2-7, with a possible D match to TRBD2 (6 bases). Trimming took 5 bases from V and 6 from J, leaving 15 bases between them. The CDR3 is 13 amino acids. Germline CDR1 is SGHRS and CDR2 is YFSETQ. The CDR3 reads CASRDPDYSEQYF. In nucleotides, the CDR3 is TGCGCCAGCAGGGACCCGGACTACTCCGAGCAGTACTTC.

This chain connects TRBV19 to TRBJ1-5, with no clear D. Trimming cost V 0 bases and J 5 bases, with 11 bases left between them. Germline CDR1 reads LNHDA; CDR2 reads SQIVND (reference sequence). This CDR3 spans 15 amino acids. Here the CDR3 reads CASSIDTNRHQPQHF. CDR3 sequence (DNA): TGTGCCAGTAGTATAGACACAAACCGCCATCAGCCCCAGCATTTT. The full variable domain, completed using reference TRBV19 and TRBJ1-5, is DGGITQSPKYLFRKEGQNVTLSCEQNLNHDAMYWYRQDPGQGLRLIYYSQIVNDFQKGDIAEGYSVSREKKESFPLTVTSAQKNPTAFYLCASSIDTNRHQPQHFGDGTRLSIL.

The chain joins TRBV5-1 to TRBJ2-1; D uncertain. CDR1 and CDR2 (germline): SGHRS, YFSETQ. With 3 bases removed from V and 6 bases from J, the gap between germline ends came to 7 bases. The CDR3 has 12 amino acids. The CDR3 nucleotides are TGCGCCAGCAGCTCCTTTCGCAATGAGCAGTTCTTC. Amino acid sequence: CASSSFRNEQFF.

CDR3 DNA: TGTGCCAGCAGTTTAGGGGGGCGCGAGTACGAGCAGTACGTC. Amino acids: CASSLGGREYEQYV. This rearrangement joins TRBV13 to TRBJ2-7; tentatively, D is TRBD1 or TRBD2 (6 bases each). This CDR3 is 14 amino acids long. The germline V gene has CDR1 PRHDT and CDR2 FYEKMQ (reference sequence).

The chain combines TRBV5-5 with TRBJ1-1, with 8 bases identical to TRBD1. The germline gives CDR1 SGHKS, CDR2 YYEKEE (reference sequence). The CDR3 is 16 residues long. J was trimmed by 1 base and V by 3 bases; bases with no gene match: 8. CDR3 protein: CASSWETGAPNTEAFF. The CDR3 DNA follows: TGTGCCAGCAGCTGGGAGACAGGGGCTCCGAACACTGAAGCTTTCTTT. Variable domain in full (rest from reference TRBV5-5 and TRBJ1-1): DAGVTQSPTHLIKTRGQQVTLRCSPISGHKSVSWYQQVLGQGPQFIFQYYEKEERGRGNFPDRFSARQFPNYSSELNVNALLLGDSALYLCASSWETGAPNTEAFFGQGTRLTVV.

The gene calls are TRBV19 and TRBJ2-1; possibly TRBD1 for D (6 bases). The V gene lost 3 bases and the J gene lost 8 bases, with 17 bases spanning the gap. Germline values: CDR1 LNHDA, CDR2 SQIVND (reference sequence). The CDR3 sequence is 15 residues long. CDR3 loop: CASSIQGSSPHEQFF. The CDR3 region has the DNA TGTGCCAGTAGTATTCAGGGGAGTAGTCCACATGAGCAGTTCTTC. The whole variable domain, filled in from reference TRBV19 and TRBJ2-1, reads DGGITQSPKYLFRKEGQNVTLSCEQNLNHDAMYWYRQDPGQGLRLIYYSQIVNDFQKGDIAEGYSVSREKKESFPLTVTSAQKNPTAFYLCASSIQGSSPHEQFFGPGTRLTVL.

The chain is built from TRBV9 and TRBJ2-7; TRBD1 agrees at 8 bases. V trimming: 4 bases; J trimming: 6 bases; junction bases outside the gene matches: 15. The V gene's germline CDR1 is SGDLS and CDR2 YYNGEE. The CDR3 runs to 16 residues. CDR3 coding DNA: TGTGCCAGCAGCCCCAAGGACAGGGTGGGGTTCTCCGAGCAGTACTTC. Protein product: CASSPKDRVGFSEQYF.

J is TRBJ2-1 and V is TRBV5-6; D gene ambiguous. The V gene's germline CDR1 is SGHDT and CDR2 YYEEEE. CDR3 size: 12 residues. The germline V and J ends were trimmed by 1 base and 5 bases, with 4 bases remaining between them. The CDR3 spells CASSLQDNEQFF. CDR3 sequence (DNA): TGTGCCAGCAGCTTGCAGGACAATGAGCAGTTCTTC.

This clone was found once. The gene calls are TRBV29-1 and TRBJ1-1, with 7 bases matching TRBD1. The CDR3 totals 13 residues. The V and J ends lost 7 bases and 1 base, in that order; junction bases with no gene match: 6. The germline gives CDR1 SQVTM, CDR2 ANQGSEA. Here the CDR3 reads CSAWGQPNTEAFF. CDR3 nucleotides: TGCAGCGCATGGGGACAGCCGAACACTGAAGCTTTCTTT.